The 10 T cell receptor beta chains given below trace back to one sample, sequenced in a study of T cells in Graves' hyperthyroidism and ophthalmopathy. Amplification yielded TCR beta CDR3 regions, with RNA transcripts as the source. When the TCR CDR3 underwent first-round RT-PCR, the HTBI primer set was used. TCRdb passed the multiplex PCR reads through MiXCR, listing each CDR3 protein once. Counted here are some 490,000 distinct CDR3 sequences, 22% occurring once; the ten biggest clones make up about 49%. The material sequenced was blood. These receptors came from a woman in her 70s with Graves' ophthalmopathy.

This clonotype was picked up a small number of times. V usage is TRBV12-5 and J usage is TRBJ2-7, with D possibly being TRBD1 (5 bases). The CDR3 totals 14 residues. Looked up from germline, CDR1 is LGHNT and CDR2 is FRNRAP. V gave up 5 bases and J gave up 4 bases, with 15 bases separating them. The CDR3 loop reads CASGPTDRNYEQYF. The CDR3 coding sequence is TGTGCTAGTGGTCCGACTGACAGAAATTACGAGCAGTACTTC. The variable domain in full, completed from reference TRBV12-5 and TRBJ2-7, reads DARVTQTPRHKVTEMGQEVTMRCQPILGHNTVFWYRQTMMQGLELLAYFRNRAPLDDSGMPKDRFSAEMPDATLATLKIQPSEPRDSAVYFCASGPTDRNYEQYFGPGTRLTVT.

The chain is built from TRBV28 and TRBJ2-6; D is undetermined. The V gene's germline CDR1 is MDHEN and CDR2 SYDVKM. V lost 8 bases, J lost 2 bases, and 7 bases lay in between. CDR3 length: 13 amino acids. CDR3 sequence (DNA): TGTGCCAGCGGTATACCTGGGGCCAACGTCCTGACTTTC. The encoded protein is CASGIPGANVLTF.

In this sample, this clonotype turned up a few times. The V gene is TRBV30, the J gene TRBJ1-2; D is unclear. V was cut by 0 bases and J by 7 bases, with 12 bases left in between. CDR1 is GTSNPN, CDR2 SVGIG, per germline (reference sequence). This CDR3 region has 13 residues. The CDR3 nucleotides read TGTGCCTGGAGTGTGAAACAGCGACGTGGCTACACCTTC. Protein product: CAWSVKQRRGYTF.

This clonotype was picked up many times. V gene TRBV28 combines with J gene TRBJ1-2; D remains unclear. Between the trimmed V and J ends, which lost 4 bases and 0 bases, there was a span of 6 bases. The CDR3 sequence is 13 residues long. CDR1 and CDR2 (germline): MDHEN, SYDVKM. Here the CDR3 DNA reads TGTGCCAGCAGTTCCCCCACTAACTATGGCTACACCTTC. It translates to CASSSPTNYGYTF.

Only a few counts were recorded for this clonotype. The CDR3 DNA is TGTGCCAGCAGTCCAGCACCGGGACAGCCCTACGAGCAGTACTTC. Amino acid sequence: CASSPAPGQPYEQYF. The rearrangement joins TRBV6-1 to TRBJ2-7; TRBD1 aligns across 7 bases. CDR1 and CDR2 (germline): MNHNS, SASEGT. Trimming took 5 bases from V and 2 from J; bases not matched to a gene: 9. The CDR3 has 15 amino acids.

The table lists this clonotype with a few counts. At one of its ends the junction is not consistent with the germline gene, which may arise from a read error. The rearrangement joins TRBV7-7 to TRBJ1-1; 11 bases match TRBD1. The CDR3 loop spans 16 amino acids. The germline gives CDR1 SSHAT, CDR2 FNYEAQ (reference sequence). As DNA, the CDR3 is TGTGCTAGCAGCCCCGGGACAGGGGGATCGAACACTGAAGCTTTCTTT. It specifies CASSPGTGGSNTEAFF. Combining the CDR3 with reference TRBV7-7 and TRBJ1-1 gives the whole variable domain GAGVSQSPRYKVTKRGQDVTLRCDPISSHATLYWYQQALGQGPEFLTYFNYEAQPDKSGLPSDRFSAERPEGSISTLTIQRTEQRDSAMYRCASSPGTGGSNTEAFFGQGTRLTVV.

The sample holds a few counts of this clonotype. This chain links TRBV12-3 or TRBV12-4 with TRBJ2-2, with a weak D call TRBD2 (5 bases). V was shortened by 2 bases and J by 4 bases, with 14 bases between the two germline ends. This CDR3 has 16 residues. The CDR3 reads CASSLLGMRSTGELFF. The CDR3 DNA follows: TGTGCCAGCAGTTTACTCGGGATGAGATCCACCGGGGAGCTGTTTTTT.

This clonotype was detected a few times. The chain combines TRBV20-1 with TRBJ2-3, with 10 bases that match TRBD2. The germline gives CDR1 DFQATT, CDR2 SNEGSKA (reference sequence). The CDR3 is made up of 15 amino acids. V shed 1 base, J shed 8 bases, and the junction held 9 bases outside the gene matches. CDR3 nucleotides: TGCAGTGCTAGAGGTCTAGCGGGGGCAAAGGGTACGCAGTATTTT. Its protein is CSARGLAGAKGTQYF.

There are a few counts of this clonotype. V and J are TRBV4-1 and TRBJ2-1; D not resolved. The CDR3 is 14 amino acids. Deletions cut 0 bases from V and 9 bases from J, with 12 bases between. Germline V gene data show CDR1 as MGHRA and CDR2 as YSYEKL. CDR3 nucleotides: TGCGCCAGCAGCCAAGATGGACCGGGTGGTGAGCAGTTCTTC. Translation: CASSQDGPGGEQFF.

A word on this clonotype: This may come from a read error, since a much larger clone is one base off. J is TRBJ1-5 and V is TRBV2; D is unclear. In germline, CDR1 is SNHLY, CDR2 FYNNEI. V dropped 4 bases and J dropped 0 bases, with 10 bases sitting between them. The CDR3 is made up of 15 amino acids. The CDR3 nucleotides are TGTGCCAGCAGTGGCGGCAACACTAGCAATCAGCCCCAGCATTTT. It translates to CASSGGNTSNQPQHF.